Each of the 21 T cell receptor beta chains below was sequenced from the same sample in a study of CD8 T cells in ankylosing spondylitis. Study outcomes and limitations: One TCR beta motif, made up of roughly 8 highly homologous variants, appeared characteristic of ankylosing spondylitis blood.

TCRdb itself ran the 5' RACE reads through MiXCR, one entry per CDR3 protein. The sample lists 450,000 or so distinct CDR3 sequences, roughly 27% occurring once. These receptors' antigens are unknown. Sequencing used blood, either unsorted or a sorted T cell fraction (not recorded which). All receptors derive from a male donor with ankylosing spondylitis.

This clonotype was observed a few times. The V call is TRBV20-1, the J call TRBJ2-2; D perhaps matches TRBD1 (6 bases). Germline-derived CDR1 and CDR2 are DFQATT and SNEGSKA (reference sequence). The CDR3 totals 15 residues. Trimming removed 5 bases at V and 1 base at J, with 14 bases between. The chain's CDR3 is CSALSDSQNTGELFF. The CDR3 DNA is TGCAGTGCTTTGTCGGACAGCCAGAACACCGGGGAGCTGTTTTTT.

DNA of the CDR3: TGTGCCAGCAGATTGGACAGGGGTAATTCACCCCTCCACTTT. This codes for CASRLDRGNSPLHF. The chain links TRBV7-2 to TRBJ1-6, with 9 bases fitting TRBD1. The trim removed 6 bases at V and 6 bases at J, leaving 3 bases unmatched. Germline values: CDR1 SGHTA, CDR2 FQGNSA. CDR3 length: 14 residues.

The gene calls are TRBV7-9 and TRBJ1-2; D uncertain. This CDR3 region has 12 residues. V lost 0 bases and J lost 7, with 6 bases in between. Germline loops: CDR1 SEHNR, CDR2 FQNEAQ (reference sequence). The CDR3 is CASSLALSGYTF. In DNA, the CDR3 is TGTGCCAGCAGCTTAGCCCTAAGTGGCTACACCTTC.

This clonotype was seen a few times. V gene TRBV7-9 combines with J gene TRBJ2-3, with TRBD1 matching over 7 bases. The ends lost 5 bases at V and 3 bases at J; junction bases unmatched: 11. This CDR3 region has 16 residues. CDR1 and CDR2 from the germline V gene are SEHNR and FQNEAQ (reference sequence). CDR3 region: CASSPDRPGGTDTQYF. The CDR3 DNA is TGTGCCAGCAGCCCGGACAGGCCCGGTGGAACAGATACGCAGTATTTT.

The chain has TRBV20-1 and TRBJ1-6, with a tentative D call TRBD1 (5 bases). Trimming removed 6 bases from V and 7 bases from J, with 16 bases in between. This CDR3 is 14 amino acids long. The germline gives CDR1 DFQATT, CDR2 SNEGSKA (reference sequence). The CDR3 DNA is TGCAGTGCCAACTCCGGGGGGACCAATTCACCCCTCCACTTT. It encodes CSANSGGTNSPLHF.

This clonotype has only a few counts. This chain joins TRBV25-1 and TRBJ1-2; maybe TRBD1 (5 bases). The germline CDR1 and CDR2 sequences are MGHDK and SYGVNS. CDR3 length: 13 residues. Trimming stripped 2 bases from V and 8 bases from J, with 12 bases between. DNA of the CDR3: TGTGCCAGCAGTGAAAACCCAGGGCGGGGCTACACCTTC. Amino acids: CASSENPGRGYTF.

This clonotype was found a few times. DNA for the CDR3: TGTGCCAGCAGCCAAGATTACAGTCTCAATCAGCCCCAGCATTTT. It specifies CASSQDYSLNQPQHF. V is TRBV4-2 and J is TRBJ1-5; D is uncertain. In germline, CDR1 is LGHNA, CDR2 YNFKEQ. V was clipped by 0 bases and J by 3 bases, with 9 bases between them. The CDR3 is made up of 15 amino acids.

This clonotype has only a few counts. The J gene is TRBJ2-7, the V gene TRBV19, with TRBD2 as a possible D gene (5 bases). The V gene's germline CDR1 is LNHDA and CDR2 SQIVND (reference sequence). The CDR3 runs to 13 residues. The V and J ends lost 4 bases and 3 bases respectively, with 10 bases between them. The CDR3 DNA follows: TGTGCCAGTAGTACGACTATTAACTACGAGCAGTACTTC. As protein: CASSTTINYEQYF.

This clonotype turned up a few times. The chain uses TRBV20-1 and TRBJ2-1, with 10 bases aligning to TRBD1. The CDR3 loop spans 12 amino acids. Germline loops: CDR1 DFQATT, CDR2 SNEGSKA (reference sequence). V shed 8 bases, J shed 5 bases, and the junction held 3 bases outside the gene matches. The CDR3, as DNA: TGCAGTCCGGGACAGGGGAACAATGAGCAGTTCTTC. It encodes CSPGQGNNEQFF.

This chain joins TRBV30 and TRBJ2-1, with a tentative D call TRBD2 (6 bases). Trimming shortened V by 3 bases and J by 6 bases, and 12 bases separated the two germline ends. The CDR3 loop spans 13 amino acids. Germline V gives CDR1 GTSNPN, CDR2 SVGIG (reference sequence). The CDR3 region is CAWRAAGPNEQFF. As DNA, the CDR3 is TGTGCCTGGAGGGCGGCGGGACCCAATGAGCAGTTCTTC.

This clonotype has more than one count but fewer than ten. The chain is built from TRBV5-1 and TRBJ1-2, with 10 bases identical to TRBD1. The length of the CDR3 is 14 residues. The germline V gene encodes CDR1 SGHRS and CDR2 YFSETQ. V shed 5 bases and J 6 bases; nucleotides not matched to a gene: 7. The CDR3 nucleotides read TGCGCCAGCAGATTCGGGACAGGGGATGATGGCTACACCTTC. Translated: CASRFGTGDDGYTF.

This clonotype was seen a few times. The CDR3 DNA follows: TGTGCCAGCAGCTTAGGAGGCGGGACTAACTATGGCTACACCTTC. Its protein is CASSLGGGTNYGYTF. The V gene is TRBV7-2, the J gene TRBJ1-2, with D unclear. The germline V gene has CDR1 SGHTA and CDR2 FQGNSA. The CDR3 has 15 amino acids. Trimming removed 1 base from V and 0 bases from J, with 9 bases in between.

The chain combines TRBV7-9 with TRBJ2-1, with 8 positions matching TRBD1. The germline V gene has CDR1 SEHNR and CDR2 FQNEAQ (reference sequence). V lost 0 bases, J lost 8 bases, and 6 bases stayed unmatched. This CDR3 region has 15 residues. The CDR3, as DNA: TGTGCCAGCAGCTTAGCCTCAGGGGGCTCGGATGAGCAGTTCTTC. Its translation: CASSLASGGSDEQFF.

CDR3 nucleotide sequence: TGTGCCAGCTCACCGCCGGGACGGGGAAGCAATCAGCCCCAGCATTTT. Its translation is CASSPPGRGSNQPQHF. V and J are TRBV18 and TRBJ1-5; a possible D gene is TRBD1 (5 bases). Germline V CDR1 and CDR2: KGHSH, LQKENI. CDR3 length: 16 amino acids. The V and J ends lost 3 bases and 1 base respectively, with 13 bases between them.

The chain employs TRBV2 and TRBJ2-5; D gene ambiguous. V lost 7 bases to trimming and J lost 6 bases, with 15 bases between them. The CDR3 is 13 amino acids. Germline V CDR1 and CDR2: SNHLY, FYNNEI. CDR3 nucleotides: TGTGCCAGCACGGGTTTACAGAGTCAGACCCAGTACTTC. As protein: CASTGLQSQTQYF.

This clonotype was observed a few times. The chain joins TRBV2 to TRBJ1-5; no reliable D call. Germline V gene sequence: CDR1 SNHLY, CDR2 FYNNEI. CDR3 length: 15 amino acids. The V and J ends lost 7 bases and 2 bases respectively, with 15 bases between them. CDR3 sequence reads: CASMSRKGGNQPQHF. The CDR3 DNA reads as TGTGCCAGCATGAGTCGAAAAGGCGGCAATCAGCCCCAGCATTTT. The complete variable domain, with remaining parts taken from reference TRBV2 and TRBJ1-5, reads EPEVTQTPSHQVTQMGQEVILRCVPISNHLYFYWYRQILGQKVEFLVSFYNNEISEKSEIFDDQFSVERPDGSNFTLKIRSTKLEDSAMYFCASMSRKGGNQPQHFGDGTRLSIL.

This rearrangement joins TRBV3-1 to TRBJ2-2, with TRBD2 identical over 7 bases. Germline values: CDR1 LGHDT, CDR2 YNNKEL (reference sequence). The CDR3 loop spans 15 amino acids. After removal of 5 bases from V and 5 bases from J, the junction contained 8 bases not matched to a gene. This CDR3 is CASSDPGLSTGELFF. Written as DNA, the CDR3 is TGTGCCAGCAGCGACCCGGGACTATCGACCGGGGAGCTGTTTTTT.

In the case of this clonotype: At one boundary the junction diverges from the germline segment, which might be a read error. The chain has TRBV20-1 and TRBJ1-5; no firm D call. The CDR3 contains 12 residues. Per germline, CDR1 DFQATT and CDR2 SNEGSKA (reference sequence). For the CDR3, the DNA is TGCAGTGCCAGAGGCACCAACCAGCCCCAGCATTTT. It codes for CSARGTNQPQHF.

The V and J genes are TRBV5-1 and TRBJ2-1, with TRBD2 identical over 10 bases. V lost 4 bases and J lost 4; bases outside the gene matches: 5. Germline loops: CDR1 SGHRS, CDR2 YFSETQ. The CDR3 consists of 15 residues. CDR3 in amino acids: CASSPLAGEYNEQFF. As DNA, the CDR3 is TGCGCCAGCAGCCCGCTAGCGGGGGAATACAATGAGCAGTTCTTC. The entire variable domain, with the rest obtained from reference TRBV5-1 and TRBJ2-1, is as follows: KAGVTQTPRYLIKTRGQQVTLSCSPISGHRSVSWYQQTPGQGLQFLFEYFSETQRNKGNFPGRFSGRQFSNSRSEMNVSTLELGDSALYLCASSPLAGEYNEQFFGPGTRLTVL.

This clonotype occurred a few times. As DNA, the CDR3 is TGTGCCAGCAGCCAGATCCGGGACCTACCCCGAGAGACCCAGTACTTC. Translating gives CASSQIRDLPRETQYF. The chain carries TRBV3-1 and TRBJ2-5, with D perhaps matching TRBD1 or TRBD2 (5 bases each). Germline-derived CDR1 and CDR2 are LGHDT and YNNKEL (reference sequence). The V end was cut by 3 bases, the J end by 4 bases, with 18 bases between. The CDR3 length is 16 residues.

This clonotype has just a few counts. The V gene is TRBV5-1, the J gene TRBJ1-1; perhaps TRBD1 as D (6 bases). The CDR3 covers 14 residues. CDR1 and CDR2 (germline): SGHRS, YFSETQ. With 2 bases removed from V and 4 bases from J, the gap between germline ends came to 12 bases. CDR3 nucleotides: TGCGCCAGCAGCTTTCGGGACACCACCACTGAAGCTTTCTTT. Its protein is CASSFRDTTTEAFF.